In this sample, the clone carrying this T cell receptor (beta chain) turned up many times. As yet, its antigen is unknown. V dropped 6 bases and J dropped 9 bases, with 12 bases sitting between them. This CDR3 has 13 residues. CDR1 and CDR2 from the germline V gene are SGHAT and FQNNGV. Hyperthyroidism patients had new diagnoses, durations under 2 months, and ages of 18 to 65. The data were taken from a study of Graves' ophthalmopathy and Graves' hyperthyroidism. Investigators amplified TCR beta CDR3 regions from RNA transcripts. First-round RT-PCR used HTBI primers; second-round multiplex PCR followed. TCRdb processed the multiplex PCR reads anew with MiXCR; each CDR3 protein has one entry. The profile covers approximately 540,000 distinct CDR3 sequences, with about two fifths appearing a single time and 3.5% to 5% taken by the ten largest. Points from the study as a whole: With approximately 88% sensitivity and approximately 80% specificity, a 13-signature model separated ophthalmopathy from stable hyperthyroidism. The model predicted ophthalmopathy progression with about 70% sensitivity and around 72% specificity. Clonotypes were expanded in thyroid at above 0.001 frequency, and most also appeared in blood.

This clonotype was obtained from an adult man with Graves' hyperthyroidism. The chain combines TRBV11-2 with TRBJ1-6, with TRBD1 as a possible D gene (5 bases). Sequenced sample: peripheral blood or thyroid tissue (not recorded which). CDR3 sequence reads: CASSRAGTSPLHF. The CDR3 coding sequence is TGTGCCAGCAGTCGGGCAGGGACTTCACCCCTCCACTTT.